This T cell receptor beta chain was identified in a study of blood T cell repertoires in COVID-19. Study at large: Whether acute or convalescent, the COVID-19 samples came from the United States, Italy and Spain. The cDNA or gDNA used as material had been derived from T cells, B-cell-depleted T cells, or PBMCs.

Original processing methods: Researchers report that nucleated cell counts were estimated from reference gene primer amplification. Repertoires were generated with immunoSEQ multiplex PCR, while TCRdb's copy carries only in-frame clones and drops some. V and J calls plus clone size are reproduced from that table; the DNA served to infer D and trimming. In the table there are about 120,000 clones, 78% of which are singletons. The sequence came from a man between 65 and 80 years old with acute or convalescent COVID-19. What was sequenced was peripheral blood.

CDR3 coding DNA: TGCGCCAGCAGCTTGTTTCCCAACCAAGAGACCCAGTACTTC. Its protein product is CASSLFPNQETQYF. The chain is built from TRBV5-1 and TRBJ2-5; no firm D call. There are 14 residues in the CDR3. V shed 1 base and J shed 0 bases, with 7 bases lying between them. Germline V gene sequence: CDR1 SGHRS, CDR2 YFSETQ.